This TCR beta chain was sequenced for a study of spatial heterogeneity in lung cancer. Study details: Alpha-chain sequences were consistently detected less often than beta-chain sequences.

Each CDR3 protein gets one entry after TCRdb re-called the 5' RACE reads with MiXCR. The sample has roughly 120,000 distinct CDR3 sequences, 10% to 15% seen once. Regarding time point: blood at routine non-recurrence follow-up after resection. Unsorted whole RNA samples from tumor, nontumor lung or frozen PBMC were sequenced. This clonotype was detected ten times or more. The CDR3 loop spans 15 amino acids. V was clipped by 0 bases and J by 2 bases; unmatched bases: 1. In germline, CDR1 is DFQATT, CDR2 SNEGSKA (reference sequence). The source is a male donor with early-stage non-small cell lung cancer. Sequenced here: PBMCs, sampled at follow-up. V usage is TRBV20-1 and J usage is TRBJ2-1; TRBD2 agrees at 10 bases. Written as DNA, the CDR3 is TGCAGTGCTAGAGACACTAGCGGGGCCTACAATGAGCAGTTCTTC. It specifies CSARDTSGAYNEQFF.